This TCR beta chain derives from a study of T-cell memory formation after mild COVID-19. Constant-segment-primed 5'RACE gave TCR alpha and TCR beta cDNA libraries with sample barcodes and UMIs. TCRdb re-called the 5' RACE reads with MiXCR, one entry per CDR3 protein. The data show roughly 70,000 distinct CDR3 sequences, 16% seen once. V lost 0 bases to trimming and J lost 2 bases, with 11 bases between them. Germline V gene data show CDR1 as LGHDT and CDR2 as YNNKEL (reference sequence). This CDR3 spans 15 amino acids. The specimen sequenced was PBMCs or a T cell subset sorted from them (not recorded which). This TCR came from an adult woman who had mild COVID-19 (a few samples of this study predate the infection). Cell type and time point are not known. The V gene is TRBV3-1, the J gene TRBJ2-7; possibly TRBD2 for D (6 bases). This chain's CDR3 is CASSQEIAAAYEQYF. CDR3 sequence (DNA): TGTGCCAGCAGCCAAGAAATAGCGGCCGCCTACGAGCAGTACTTC.